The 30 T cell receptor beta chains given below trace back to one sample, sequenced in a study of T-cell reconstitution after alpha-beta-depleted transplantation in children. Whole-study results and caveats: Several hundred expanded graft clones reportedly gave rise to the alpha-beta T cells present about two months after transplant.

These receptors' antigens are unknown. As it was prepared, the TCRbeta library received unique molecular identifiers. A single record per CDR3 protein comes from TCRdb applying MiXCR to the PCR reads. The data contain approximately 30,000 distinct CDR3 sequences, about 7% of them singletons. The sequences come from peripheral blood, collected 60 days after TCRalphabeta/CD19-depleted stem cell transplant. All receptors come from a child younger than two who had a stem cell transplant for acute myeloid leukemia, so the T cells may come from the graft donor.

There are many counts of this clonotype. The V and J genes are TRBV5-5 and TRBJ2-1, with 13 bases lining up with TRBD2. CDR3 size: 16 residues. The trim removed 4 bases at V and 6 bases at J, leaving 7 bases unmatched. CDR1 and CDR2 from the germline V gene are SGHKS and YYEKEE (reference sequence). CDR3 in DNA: TGTGCCAGCAGCGTACCTGGACTAGCGGGAGTCAATGAGCAGTTCTTC. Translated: CASSVPGLAGVNEQFF.

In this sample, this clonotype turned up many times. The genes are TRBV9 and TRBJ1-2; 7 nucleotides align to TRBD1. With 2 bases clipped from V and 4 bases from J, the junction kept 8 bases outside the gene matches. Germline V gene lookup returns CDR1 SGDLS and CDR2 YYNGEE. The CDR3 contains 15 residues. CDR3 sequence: CASSVNRGPFYGYTF. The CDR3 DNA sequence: TGTGCCAGCAGCGTGAACAGGGGCCCCTTCTATGGCTACACCTTC.

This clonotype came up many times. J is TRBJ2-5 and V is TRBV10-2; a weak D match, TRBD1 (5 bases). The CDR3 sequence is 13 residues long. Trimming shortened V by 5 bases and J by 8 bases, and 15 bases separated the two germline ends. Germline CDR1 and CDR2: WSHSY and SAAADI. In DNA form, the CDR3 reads TGCGCCAGCAGTAATCCCAGGGCCTTCACCCAGTACTTC. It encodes CASSNPRAFTQYF.

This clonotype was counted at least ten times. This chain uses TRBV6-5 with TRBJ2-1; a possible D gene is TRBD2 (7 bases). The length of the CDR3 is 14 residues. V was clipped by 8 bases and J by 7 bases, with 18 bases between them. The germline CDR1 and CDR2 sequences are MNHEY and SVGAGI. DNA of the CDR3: TGTGCCAGCGCTGCGGGAGCAGGGGAGAATGAGCAGTTCTTC. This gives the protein CASAAGAGENEQFF.

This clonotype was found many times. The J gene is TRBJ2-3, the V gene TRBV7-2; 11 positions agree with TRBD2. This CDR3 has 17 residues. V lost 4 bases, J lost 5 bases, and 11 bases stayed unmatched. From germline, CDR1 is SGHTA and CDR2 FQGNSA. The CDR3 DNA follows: TGTGCCAGCAGCTACCCCCTTAGCGGGAGGGCCCGAGATACGCAGTATTTT. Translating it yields CASSYPLSGRARDTQYF.

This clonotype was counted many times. The CDR3 nucleotides read TGTGCCAGCAGCGAGGAGACTAGCGGGGGGGTAAATGAGCAGTTCTTC. This sequence encodes CASSEETSGGVNEQFF. This chain connects TRBV9 to TRBJ2-1; TRBD2 matches at 14 bases. This CDR3 contains 16 residues. Germline loops: CDR1 SGDLS, CDR2 YYNGEE. The V segment lost 3 bases and the J segment 7 bases; nucleotides outside the gene matches: 6.

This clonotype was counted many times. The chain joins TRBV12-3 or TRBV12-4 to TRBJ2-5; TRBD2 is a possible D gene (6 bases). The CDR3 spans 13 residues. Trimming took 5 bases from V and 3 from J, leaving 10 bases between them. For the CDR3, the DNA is TGTGCCAGCAGTGGGGGGACGGAAGAGACCCAGTACTTC. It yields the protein CASSGGTEETQYF.

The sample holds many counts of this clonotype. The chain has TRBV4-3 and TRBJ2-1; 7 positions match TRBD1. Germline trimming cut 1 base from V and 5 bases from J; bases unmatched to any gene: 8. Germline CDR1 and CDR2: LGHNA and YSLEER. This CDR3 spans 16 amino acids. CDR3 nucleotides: TGCGCCAGCAGCCAAGGGACAGGTCGAGGGGACAATGAGCAGTTCTTC. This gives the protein CASSQGTGRGDNEQFF.

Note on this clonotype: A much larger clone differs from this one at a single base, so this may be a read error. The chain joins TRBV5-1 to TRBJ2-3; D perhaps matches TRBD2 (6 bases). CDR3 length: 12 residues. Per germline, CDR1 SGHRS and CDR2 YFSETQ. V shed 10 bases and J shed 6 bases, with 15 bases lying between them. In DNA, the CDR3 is TGCGCCGGCACCGGAGGGATGGATACGCAGTATTTT. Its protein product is CAGTGGMDTQYF.

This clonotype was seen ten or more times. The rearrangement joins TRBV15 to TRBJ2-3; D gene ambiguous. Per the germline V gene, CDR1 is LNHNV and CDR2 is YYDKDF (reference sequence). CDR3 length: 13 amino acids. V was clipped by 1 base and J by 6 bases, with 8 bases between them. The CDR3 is CATSRVQRDTQYF. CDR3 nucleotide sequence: TGTGCCACCAGCAGAGTCCAGAGGGATACGCAGTATTTT.

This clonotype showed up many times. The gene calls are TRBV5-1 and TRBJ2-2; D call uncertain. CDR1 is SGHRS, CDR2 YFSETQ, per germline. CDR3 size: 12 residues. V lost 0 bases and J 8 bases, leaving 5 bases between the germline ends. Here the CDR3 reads CASSLDRGELFF. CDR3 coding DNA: TGCGCCAGCAGCTTGGACAGAGGGGAGCTGTTTTTT.

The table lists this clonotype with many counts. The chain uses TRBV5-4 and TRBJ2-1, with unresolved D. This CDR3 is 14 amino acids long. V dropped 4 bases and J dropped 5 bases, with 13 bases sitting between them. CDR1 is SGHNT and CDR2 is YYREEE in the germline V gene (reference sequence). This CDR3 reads CASSPVPWDNEQFF. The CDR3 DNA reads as TGTGCCAGCAGCCCCGTTCCTTGGGACAATGAGCAGTTCTTC.

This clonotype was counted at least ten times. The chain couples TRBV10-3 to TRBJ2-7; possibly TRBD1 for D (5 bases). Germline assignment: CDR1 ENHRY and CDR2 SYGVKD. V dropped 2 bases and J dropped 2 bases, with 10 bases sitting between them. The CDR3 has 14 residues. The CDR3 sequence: CAISEESRAYEQYF. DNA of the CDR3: TGTGCCATCAGTGAGGAGAGCAGGGCCTACGAGCAGTACTTC.

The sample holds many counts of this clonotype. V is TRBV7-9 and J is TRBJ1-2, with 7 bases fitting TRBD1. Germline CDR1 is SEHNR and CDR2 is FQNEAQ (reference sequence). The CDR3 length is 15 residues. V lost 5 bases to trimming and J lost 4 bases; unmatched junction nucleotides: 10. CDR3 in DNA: TGTGCCAGCAGCGCGTCAGGGGGAGAAGGCTATGGCTACACCTTC. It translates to CASSASGGEGYGYTF.

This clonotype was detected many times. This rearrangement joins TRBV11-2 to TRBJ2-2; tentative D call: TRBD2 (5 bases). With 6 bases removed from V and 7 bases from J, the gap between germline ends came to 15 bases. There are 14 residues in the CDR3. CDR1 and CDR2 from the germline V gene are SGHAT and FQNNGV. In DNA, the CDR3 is TGTGCCAGCAGGGAGGTCAAGGGCATCGGGGAGCTGTTTTTT. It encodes CASREVKGIGELFF.

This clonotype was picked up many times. The CDR3 here is CASSQSTGGYEQYF. The CDR3 bases are TGTGCCAGCAGCCAATCGACAGGGGGCTACGAGCAGTACTTC. The rearrangement links TRBV7-2 to TRBJ2-7; TRBD1 agrees at 9 bases. The CDR3 runs 14 residues. The trim removed 5 bases at V and 3 bases at J, leaving 5 bases unmatched. Germline V gives CDR1 SGHTA, CDR2 FQGNSA.

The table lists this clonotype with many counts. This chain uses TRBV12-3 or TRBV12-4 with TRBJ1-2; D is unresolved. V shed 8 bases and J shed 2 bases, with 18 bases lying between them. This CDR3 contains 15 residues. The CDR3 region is CASFTTGPPNYGYTF. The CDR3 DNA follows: TGTGCCAGCTTTACTACGGGTCCTCCCAACTATGGCTACACCTTC.

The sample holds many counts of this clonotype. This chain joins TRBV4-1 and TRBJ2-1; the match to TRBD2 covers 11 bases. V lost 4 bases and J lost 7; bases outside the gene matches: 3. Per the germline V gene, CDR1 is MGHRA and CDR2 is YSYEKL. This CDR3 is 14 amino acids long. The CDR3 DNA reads TGCGCCAGCAGCCCCTGGACTAGCGGGAATGAGCAGTTCTTC. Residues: CASSPWTSGNEQFF.

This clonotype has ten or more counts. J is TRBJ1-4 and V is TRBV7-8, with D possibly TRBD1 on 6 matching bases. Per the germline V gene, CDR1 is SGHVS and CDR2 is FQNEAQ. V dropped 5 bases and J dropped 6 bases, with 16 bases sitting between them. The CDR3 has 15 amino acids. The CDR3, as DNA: TGTGCCAGCAGCCGCTATTCAAGGACAGATGAAAAACTGTTTTTT. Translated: CASSRYSRTDEKLFF.

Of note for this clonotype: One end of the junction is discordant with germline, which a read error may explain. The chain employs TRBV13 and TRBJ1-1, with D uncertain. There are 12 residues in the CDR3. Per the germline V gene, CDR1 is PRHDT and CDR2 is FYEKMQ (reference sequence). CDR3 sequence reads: CTSAWEGGEAFF. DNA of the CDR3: TGTACCAGCGCTTGGGAGGGAGGAGAAGCTTTCTTT.

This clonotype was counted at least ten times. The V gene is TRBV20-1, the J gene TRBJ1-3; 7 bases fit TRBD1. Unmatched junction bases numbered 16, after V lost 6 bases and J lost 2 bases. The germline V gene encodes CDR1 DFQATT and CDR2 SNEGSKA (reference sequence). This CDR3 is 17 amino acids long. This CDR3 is CSALRQGSFLTGNTIYF. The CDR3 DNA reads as TGCAGTGCCCTGAGACAGGGAAGTTTTCTAACTGGAAACACCATATATTTT.

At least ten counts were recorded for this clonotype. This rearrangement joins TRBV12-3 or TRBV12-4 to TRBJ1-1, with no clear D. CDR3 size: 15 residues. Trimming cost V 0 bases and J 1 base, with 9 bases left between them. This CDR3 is CASSLARGGNTEAFF. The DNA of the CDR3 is TGTGCCAGCAGTTTAGCCCGGGGTGGGAACACTGAAGCTTTCTTT.

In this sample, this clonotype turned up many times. CDR3 amino acids: CASSGTSGRAYEQYF. As DNA, the CDR3 is TGTGCCAGCAGCGGGACTAGCGGGAGGGCTTACGAGCAGTACTTC. The chain employs TRBV12-3 or TRBV12-4 and TRBJ2-7; 16 bases are shared with TRBD2. J lost 4 bases, V lost 6 bases, and 3 bases had no gene match. The CDR3 extends over 15 amino acids.

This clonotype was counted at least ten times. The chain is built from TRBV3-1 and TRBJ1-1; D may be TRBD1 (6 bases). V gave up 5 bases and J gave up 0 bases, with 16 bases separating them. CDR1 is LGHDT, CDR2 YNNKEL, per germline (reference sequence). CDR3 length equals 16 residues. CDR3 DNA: TGTGCCAGCAGCACGAAACAGGGACTTATGAACACTGAAGCTTTCTTT. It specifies CASSTKQGLMNTEAFF.

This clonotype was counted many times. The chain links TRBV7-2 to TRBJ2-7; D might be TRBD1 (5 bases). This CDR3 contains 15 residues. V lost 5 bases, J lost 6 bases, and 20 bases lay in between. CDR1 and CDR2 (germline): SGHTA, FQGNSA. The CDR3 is CASSETLLGLSEQYF. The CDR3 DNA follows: TGTGCCAGCAGCGAAACCCTTCTGGGGCTCTCCGAGCAGTACTTC.

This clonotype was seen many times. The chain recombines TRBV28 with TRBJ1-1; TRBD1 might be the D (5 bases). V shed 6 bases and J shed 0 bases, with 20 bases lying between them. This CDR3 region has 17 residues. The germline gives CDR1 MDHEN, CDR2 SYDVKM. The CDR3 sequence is CASSFWGISVMNTEAFF. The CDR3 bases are TGTGCCAGCAGCTTTTGGGGCATCTCCGTCATGAACACTGAAGCTTTCTTT. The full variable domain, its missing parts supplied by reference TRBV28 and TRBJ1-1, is DVKVTQSSRYLVKRTGEKVFLECVQDMDHENMFWYRQDPGLGLRLIYFSYDVKMKEKGDIPEGYSVSREKKERFSLILESASTNQTSMYLCASSFWGISVMNTEAFFGQGTRLTVV.

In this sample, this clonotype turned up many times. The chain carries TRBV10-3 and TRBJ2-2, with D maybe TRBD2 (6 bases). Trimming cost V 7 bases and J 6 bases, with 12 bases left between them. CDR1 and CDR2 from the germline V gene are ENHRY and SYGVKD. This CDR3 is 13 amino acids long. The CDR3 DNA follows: TGTGCCATCAATTCGGGACTTGCCGGGGAGCTGTTTTTT. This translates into CAINSGLAGELFF.

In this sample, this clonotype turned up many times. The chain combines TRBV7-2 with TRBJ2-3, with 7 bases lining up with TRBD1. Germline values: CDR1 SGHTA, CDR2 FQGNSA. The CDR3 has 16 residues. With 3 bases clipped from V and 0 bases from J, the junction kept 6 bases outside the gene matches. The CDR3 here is CASSFIRDSSTDTQYF. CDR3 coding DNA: TGTGCCAGCAGCTTTATCCGGGACAGCAGCACAGATACGCAGTATTTT. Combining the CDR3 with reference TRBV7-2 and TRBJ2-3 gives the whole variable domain GAGVSQSPSNKVTEKGKDVELRCDPISGHTALYWYRQSLGQGLEFLIYFQGNSAPDKSGLPSDRFSAERTGGSVSTLTIQRTQQEDSAVYLCASSFIRDSSTDTQYFGPGTRLTVL.

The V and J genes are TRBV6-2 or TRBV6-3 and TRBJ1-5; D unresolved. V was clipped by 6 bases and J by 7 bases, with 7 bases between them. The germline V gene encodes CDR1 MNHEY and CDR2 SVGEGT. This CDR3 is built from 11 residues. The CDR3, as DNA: TGTGCCAGCAGGACGAACCAGCCCCAGCATTTT. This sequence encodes CASRTNQPQHF.

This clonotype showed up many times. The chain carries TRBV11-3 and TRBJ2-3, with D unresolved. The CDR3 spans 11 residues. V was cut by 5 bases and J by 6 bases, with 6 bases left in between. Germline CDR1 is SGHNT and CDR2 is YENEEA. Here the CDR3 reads CASSTGDTQYF. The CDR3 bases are TGTGCCAGCAGCACGGGTGATACGCAGTATTTT.